This T cell receptor beta chain was captured in a study of blood T cell repertoires in COVID-19. Study-level background: T cells, B-cell-depleted T cells, or PBMCs supplied cDNA or gDNA.

The protocol was immunoSEQ multiplex PCR, while the TCRdb copy is restricted to in-frame clones and leaves out a portion. The sample records 350,000 or so clones, approximately 90% being singletons. The sequenced sample consisted of peripheral blood. The clonotype originates from a woman aged 60-75 years with COVID-19, enrolled during active disease.

Here the CDR3 reads CASSLVTGGEQYF. The CDR3 DNA sequence: TGTGCCAGCAGCCTGGTGACAGGGGGCGAGCAGTACTTC. The chain combines TRBV5-4 with TRBJ2-7; TRBD1 matches at 9 bases. In germline, CDR1 is SGHNT, CDR2 YYREEE (reference sequence). The CDR3 is 13 amino acids. Trimming removed 4 bases from V and 6 bases from J; junction bases left unmatched: 5.